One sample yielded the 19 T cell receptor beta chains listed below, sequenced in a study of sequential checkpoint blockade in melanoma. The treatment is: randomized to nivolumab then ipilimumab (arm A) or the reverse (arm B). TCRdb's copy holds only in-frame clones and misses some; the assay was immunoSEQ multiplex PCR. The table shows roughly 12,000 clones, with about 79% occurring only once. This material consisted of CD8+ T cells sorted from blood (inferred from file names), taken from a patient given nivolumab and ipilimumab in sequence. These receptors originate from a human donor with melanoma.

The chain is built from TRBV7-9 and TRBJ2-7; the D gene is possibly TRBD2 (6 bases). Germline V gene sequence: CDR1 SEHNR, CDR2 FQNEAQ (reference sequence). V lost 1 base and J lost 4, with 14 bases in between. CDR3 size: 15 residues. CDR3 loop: CASSLGPGVSYEQYF. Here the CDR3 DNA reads TGTGCCAGCAGCTTAGGGCCGGGAGTCAGTTACGAGCAGTACTTC.

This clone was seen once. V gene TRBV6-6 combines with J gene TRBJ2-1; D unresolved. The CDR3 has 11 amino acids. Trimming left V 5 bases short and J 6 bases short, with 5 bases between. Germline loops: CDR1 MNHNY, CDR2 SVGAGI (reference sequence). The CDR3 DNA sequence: TGTGCCAGCAGTCCCAGCAATGAGCAGTTCTTC. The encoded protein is CASSPSNEQFF.

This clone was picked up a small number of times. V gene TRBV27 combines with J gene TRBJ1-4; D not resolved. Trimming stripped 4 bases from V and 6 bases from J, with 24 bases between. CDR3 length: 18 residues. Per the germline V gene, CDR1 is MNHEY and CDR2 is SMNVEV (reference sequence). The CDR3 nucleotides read TGTGCCAGCAGTTCCCGGAGGATAGGGCTTGTTTCTGATGAAAAACTGTTTTTT. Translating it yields CASSSRRIGLVSDEKLFF.

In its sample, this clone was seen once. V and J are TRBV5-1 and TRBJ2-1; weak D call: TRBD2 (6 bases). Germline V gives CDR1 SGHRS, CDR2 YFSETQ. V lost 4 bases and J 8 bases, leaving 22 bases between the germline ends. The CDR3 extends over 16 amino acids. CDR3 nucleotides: TGCGCCAGCAGCCACATGGGGGGAAATCCAAGGGATGAGCAGTTCTTC. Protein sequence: CASSHMGGNPRDEQFF.

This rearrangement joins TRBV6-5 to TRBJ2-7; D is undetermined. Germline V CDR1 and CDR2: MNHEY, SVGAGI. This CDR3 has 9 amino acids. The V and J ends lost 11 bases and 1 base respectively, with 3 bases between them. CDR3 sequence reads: CAPSYEQYF. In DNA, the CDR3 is TGTGCCCCTTCCTACGAGCAGTACTTC.

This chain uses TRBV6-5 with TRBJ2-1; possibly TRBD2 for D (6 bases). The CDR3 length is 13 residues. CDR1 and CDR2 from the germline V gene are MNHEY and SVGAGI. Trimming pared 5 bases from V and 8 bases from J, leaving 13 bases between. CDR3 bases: TGTGCCAGCAGTGGGGCCGGGGGTGATGAGCAGTTCTTC. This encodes CASSGAGGDEQFF.

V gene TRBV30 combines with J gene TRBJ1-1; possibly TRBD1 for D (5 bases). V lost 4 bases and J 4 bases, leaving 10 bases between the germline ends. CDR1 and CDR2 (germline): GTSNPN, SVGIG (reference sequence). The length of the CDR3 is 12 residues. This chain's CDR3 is CAWTRGSTEAFF. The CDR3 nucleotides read TGTGCCTGGACTAGGGGAAGCACTGAAGCTTTCTTT. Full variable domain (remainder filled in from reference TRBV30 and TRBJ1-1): SQTIHQWPATLVQPVGSPLSLECTVEGTSNPNLYWYRQAAGRGLQLLFYSVGIGQISSEVPQNLSASRPQDRQFILSSKKLLLSDSGFYLCAWTRGSTEAFFGQGTRLTVV.

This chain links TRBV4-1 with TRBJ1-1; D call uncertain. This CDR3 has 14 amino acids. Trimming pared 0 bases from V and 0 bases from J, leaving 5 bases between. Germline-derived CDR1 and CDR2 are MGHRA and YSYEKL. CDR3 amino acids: CASSQDAMNTEAFF. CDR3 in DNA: TGCGCCAGCAGCCAAGACGCGATGAACACTGAAGCTTTCTTT.

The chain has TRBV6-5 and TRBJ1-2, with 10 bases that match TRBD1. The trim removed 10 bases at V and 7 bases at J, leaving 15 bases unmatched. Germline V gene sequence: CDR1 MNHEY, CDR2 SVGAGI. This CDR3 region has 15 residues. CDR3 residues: CATLGFSGTGAGYTF. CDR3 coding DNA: TGTGCCACCCTTGGCTTCTCGGGGACAGGGGCTGGCTACACCTTC.

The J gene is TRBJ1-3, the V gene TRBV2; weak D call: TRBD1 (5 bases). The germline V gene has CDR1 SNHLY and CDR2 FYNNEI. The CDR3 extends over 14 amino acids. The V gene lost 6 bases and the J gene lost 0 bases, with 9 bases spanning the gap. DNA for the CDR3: TGTGCCAGCAGATCGGGGGTCTCTGGAAACACCATATATTTT. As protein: CASRSGVSGNTIYF.

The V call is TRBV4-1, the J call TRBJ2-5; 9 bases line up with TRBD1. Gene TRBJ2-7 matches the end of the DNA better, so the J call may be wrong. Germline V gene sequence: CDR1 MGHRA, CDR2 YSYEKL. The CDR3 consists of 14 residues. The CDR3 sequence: CASSLGTGLGEQYF. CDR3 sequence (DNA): TGCGCCAGCAGCCTGGGGACAGGGCTTGGCGAGCAGTACTTC.

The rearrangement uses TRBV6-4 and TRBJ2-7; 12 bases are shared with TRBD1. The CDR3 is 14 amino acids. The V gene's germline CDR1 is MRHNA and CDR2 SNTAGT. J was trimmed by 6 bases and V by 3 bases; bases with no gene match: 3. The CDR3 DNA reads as TGTGCCAGCAGTGAAGGGACAGGGGGCGGCGAGCAGTACTTC. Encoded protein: CASSEGTGGGEQYF.

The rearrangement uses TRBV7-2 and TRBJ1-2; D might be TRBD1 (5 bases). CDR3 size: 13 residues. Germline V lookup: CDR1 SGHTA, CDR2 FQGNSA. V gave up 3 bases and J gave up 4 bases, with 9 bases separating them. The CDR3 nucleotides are TGTGCCAGCAGCTTCTACAGGACCTATGGCTACACCTTC. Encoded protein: CASSFYRTYGYTF.

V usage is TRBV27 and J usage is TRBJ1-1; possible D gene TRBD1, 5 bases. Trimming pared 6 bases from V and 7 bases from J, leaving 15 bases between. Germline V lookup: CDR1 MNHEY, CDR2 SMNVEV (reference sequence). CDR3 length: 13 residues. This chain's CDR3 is CASSWVAGGEAFF. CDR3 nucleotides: TGTGCCAGCAGCTGGGTCGCGGGGGGTGAAGCTTTCTTT.

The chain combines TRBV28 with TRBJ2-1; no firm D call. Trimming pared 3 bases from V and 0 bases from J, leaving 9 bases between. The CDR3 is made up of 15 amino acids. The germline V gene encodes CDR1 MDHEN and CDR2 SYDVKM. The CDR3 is CASSFGQNSYNEQFF. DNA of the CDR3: TGTGCCAGCAGTTTTGGCCAGAACTCCTACAATGAGCAGTTCTTC.

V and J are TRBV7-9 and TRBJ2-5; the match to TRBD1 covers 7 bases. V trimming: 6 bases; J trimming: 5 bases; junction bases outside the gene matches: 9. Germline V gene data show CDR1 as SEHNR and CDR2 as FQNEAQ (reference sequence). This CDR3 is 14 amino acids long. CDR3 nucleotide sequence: TGTGCCAGCAGTTTCCCACAGGGGACGGAGACCCAGTACTTC. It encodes CASSFPQGTETQYF. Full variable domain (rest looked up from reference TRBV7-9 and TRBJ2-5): DTGVSQNPRHKITKRGQNVTFRCDPISEHNRLYWYRQTLGQGPEFLTYFQNEAQLEKSRLLSDRFSAERPKGSFSTLEIQRTEQGDSAMYLCASSFPQGTETQYFGPGTRLLVL.

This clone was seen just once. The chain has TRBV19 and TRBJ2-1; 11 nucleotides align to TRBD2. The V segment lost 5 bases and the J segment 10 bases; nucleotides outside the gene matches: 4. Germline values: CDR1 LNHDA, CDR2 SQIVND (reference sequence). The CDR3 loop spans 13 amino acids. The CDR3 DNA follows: TGTGCCAGTAGTTTGACTAGCGGGATCGAGCAGTTCTTC. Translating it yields CASSLTSGIEQFF.

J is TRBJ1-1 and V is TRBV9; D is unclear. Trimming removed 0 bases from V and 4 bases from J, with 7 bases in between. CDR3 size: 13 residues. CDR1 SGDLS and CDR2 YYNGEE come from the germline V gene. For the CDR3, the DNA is TGTGCCAGCAGCGTAGGTCCGTTCACTGAAGCTTTCTTT. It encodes CASSVGPFTEAFF.

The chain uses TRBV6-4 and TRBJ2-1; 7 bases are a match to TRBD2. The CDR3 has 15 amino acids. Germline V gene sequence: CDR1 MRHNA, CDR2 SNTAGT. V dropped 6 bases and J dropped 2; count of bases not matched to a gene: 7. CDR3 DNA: TGTGCCAGCAGCGTAGCTAGCGGAGCCTACAATGAGCAGTTCTTC. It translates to CASSVASGAYNEQFF.